One TCR beta chain is described in this entry. This sample was taken from a study of blood T cell repertoires in COVID-19. Study information: Acute and convalescent COVID-19 specimens originated in the United States, Italy and Spain. From T cells, B-cell-depleted T cells, or PBMCs came the material, which was cDNA or gDNA.

Using immunoSEQ multiplex PCR, the repertoire was profiled, and TCRdb retains in-frame clones only, with some absent. The sample has some 200,000 clones, around 90% seen once. V lost 7 bases to trimming and J lost 8 bases, with 16 bases between them. Germline V gene sequence: CDR1 SGHRS, CDR2 YFSETQ. This CDR3 spans 13 amino acids. The sequence was obtained from a man in his forties or fifties with active or convalescent COVID-19. Sequencing was performed on peripheral blood. This chain joins TRBV5-1 and TRBJ2-4; D perhaps matches TRBD1 (6 bases). CDR3 amino acids: CASLDPGVDIQYF. In nucleotides, the CDR3 is TGCGCCAGCCTCGACCCAGGGGTGGACATTCAGTACTTC.